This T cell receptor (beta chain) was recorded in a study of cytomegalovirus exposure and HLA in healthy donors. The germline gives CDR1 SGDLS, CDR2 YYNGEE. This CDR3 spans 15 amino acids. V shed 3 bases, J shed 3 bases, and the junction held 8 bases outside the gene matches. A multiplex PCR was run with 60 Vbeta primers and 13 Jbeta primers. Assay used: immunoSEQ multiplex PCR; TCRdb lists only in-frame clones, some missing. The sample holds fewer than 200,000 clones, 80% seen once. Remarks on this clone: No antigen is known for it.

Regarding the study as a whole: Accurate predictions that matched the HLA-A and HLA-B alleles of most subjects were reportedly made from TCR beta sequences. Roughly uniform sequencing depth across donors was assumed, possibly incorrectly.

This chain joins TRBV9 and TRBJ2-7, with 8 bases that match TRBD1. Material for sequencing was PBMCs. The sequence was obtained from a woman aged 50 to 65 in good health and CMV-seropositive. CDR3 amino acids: CASSGGQAGGYEQYF. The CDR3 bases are TGTGCCAGCAGCGGGGGACAGGCCGGTGGCTACGAGCAGTACTTC.